These 30 T cell receptor beta chains were sequenced from one sample in a study of response to subunit inactivated influenza vaccine. TCRdb passed the RT-PCR reads through MiXCR, listing each CDR3 protein once. The sample lists 550,000 to 800,000 distinct CDR3 sequences; approximately 14% were seen once. This sample comprised PBMCs from blood, obtained roughly 13 days after vaccination. The origin of the receptors is a man aged 50 to 60 who received an inactivated influenza vaccine.

V is TRBV12-3 or TRBV12-4 and J is TRBJ2-7; the D is unclear. Trimming cost V 7 bases and J 3 bases, with 13 bases left between them. This CDR3 contains 13 residues. In DNA, the CDR3 is TGTGCCAGCAATGTTATAGGTGTCTACGAGCAGTACTTC. The encoded protein is CASNVIGVYEQYF.

This clonotype has just a few counts. The chain recombines TRBV20-1 with TRBJ2-7; D remains ambiguous. With 2 bases removed from V and 3 bases from J, the gap between germline ends came to 8 bases. The CDR3 is 12 residues long. Germline CDR1 DFQATT, CDR2 SNEGSKA (reference sequence). DNA for the CDR3: TGCAGTGCTAGAAGGGAACACTACGAGCAGTACTTC. Its translation is CSARREHYEQYF.

There are a few counts of this clonotype. The genes are TRBV7-2 and TRBJ2-7, with D perhaps TRBD1 or TRBD2 (6 bases each). Germline V gives CDR1 SGHTA, CDR2 FQGNSA. Trimming cost V 5 bases and J 6 bases, with 17 bases left between them. This CDR3 is 14 amino acids long. The CDR3, as DNA: TGTGCCAGCAGCCCACGCTGGGGGGCAGGCGAGCAGTACTTC. Translating gives CASSPRWGAGEQYF.

This clonotype was seen ten or more times. A read error may produce the germline difference seen at one junction end. V is TRBV18 and J is TRBJ1-5, with D hard to call. The CDR3 contains 13 residues. Germline CDR1 and CDR2: KGHSH and LQKENI. CDR3 DNA: TGCGCCAGCAGCGCGGATCTGAATCAGCCCCAGCATTTT. Translation: CASSADLNQPQHF.

This clonotype was seen more than once but under ten times. This chain's CDR3 is CASSVLGAYGYTF. CDR3 nucleotides: TGTGCCAGCAGCGTTCTGGGGGCGTATGGCTACACCTTC. The genes are TRBV9 and TRBJ1-2, with D possibly matching TRBD1 (6 bases). This CDR3 is built from 13 residues. V was trimmed by 2 bases and J by 5 bases, leaving 10 bases between them. The germline CDR1 and CDR2 sequences are SGDLS and YYNGEE.

This clonotype was recorded a few times. The chain links TRBV12-3 or TRBV12-4 to TRBJ2-1; D remains ambiguous. The ends were cut back, 0 bases at V and 10 bases at J, with 13 bases in the middle. The CDR3 has 14 amino acids. CDR3 loop: CASSLAPGSWEQFF. The CDR3 region has the DNA TGTGCCAGCAGTTTAGCACCCGGAAGCTGGGAGCAGTTCTTC.

This clonotype has a handful of counts. The chain couples TRBV18 to TRBJ1-1, with D possibly matching TRBD1 (6 bases). Germline loops: CDR1 KGHSH, CDR2 LQKENI. This CDR3 has 17 residues. The V and J ends lost 3 bases and 8 bases respectively, with 25 bases between them. The CDR3 is CASSPRGGSTGLVEAFF. The CDR3 nucleotides read TGTGCCAGCTCACCGCGTGGGGGCTCGACCGGCCTCGTGGAAGCTTTCTTT.

The chain is built from TRBV12-3 or TRBV12-4 and TRBJ2-1; D is ambiguous. The CDR3 has 12 residues. Trimming took off 3 bases at V and 10 bases at J, with 10 bases between the two ends. Here the CDR3 DNA reads TGTGCCAGCAGTTTTGCAGGCCCCGAGCAGTTCTTC. It codes for CASSFAGPEQFF.

The chain couples TRBV20-1 to TRBJ1-5, with D unclear. Looked up from germline, CDR1 is DFQATT and CDR2 is SNEGSKA (reference sequence). Trimming pared 4 bases from V and 2 bases from J, leaving 12 bases between. This CDR3 is 14 amino acids long. For the CDR3, the DNA is TGCAGTGCTATCGTTACAGTGGGCAATCAGCCCCAGCATTTT. Amino acid sequence: CSAIVTVGNQPQHF.

This clonotype was seen only a few times. The chain uses TRBV7-2 and TRBJ2-1, with 10 bases lining up with TRBD2. This CDR3 contains 15 residues. The germline V gene has CDR1 SGHTA and CDR2 FQGNSA. J gave up 8 bases and V 1 base, and 5 bases lay outside the gene matches. CDR3 bases: TGTGCCAGCAGCTTAGTGCCTAGCGGGAGCGATGAGCAGTTCTTC. Amino acids: CASSLVPSGSDEQFF.

This clonotype was recorded a few times. This chain uses TRBV20-1 with TRBJ1-5; 7 bases match TRBD1. Germline-derived CDR1 and CDR2 are DFQATT and SNEGSKA (reference sequence). The CDR3 runs 16 residues. The trim removed 1 base at V and 0 bases at J, leaving 6 bases unmatched. The CDR3 bases are TGCAGTGCTAGAGTGGCAGGGGGGTATAGCAATCAGCCCCAGCATTTT. It yields the protein CSARVAGGYSNQPQHF.

This clonotype has only a few counts. The rearrangement uses TRBV9 and TRBJ1-6; D might be TRBD1 (6 bases). The CDR3 length is 16 residues. Trimming took off 0 bases at V and 9 bases at J, with 16 bases between the two ends. CDR1 SGDLS and CDR2 YYNGEE come from the germline V gene. DNA of the CDR3: TGTGCCAGCAGCGTAGGCAGCGGACAGATTAGTTCACCCCTCCACTTT. This translates into CASSVGSGQISSPLHF. The whole variable domain, remainder taken from reference TRBV9 and TRBJ1-6, is DSGVTQTPKHLITATGQRVTLRCSPRSGDLSVYWYQQSLDQGLQFLIQYYNGEERAKGNILERFSAQQFPDLHSELNLSSLELGDSALYFCASSVGSGQISSPLHFGNGTRLTVT.

The chain is built from TRBV20-1 and TRBJ2-7; TRBD2 agrees at 13 bases. The ends lost 3 bases at V and 7 bases at J; junction bases unmatched: 6. The CDR3 sequence is 14 residues long. Germline V gene sequence: CDR1 DFQATT, CDR2 SNEGSKA (reference sequence). CDR3 region: CSASSGLAGEEQYF. CDR3 sequence (DNA): TGCAGTGCTAGTTCAGGACTAGCGGGAGAGGAGCAGTACTTC.

The J gene is TRBJ1-6, the V gene TRBV28, with D uncertain. The CDR3 consists of 14 residues. Trimming shortened V by 7 bases and J by 6 bases, and 13 bases separated the two germline ends. Germline V gene lookup returns CDR1 MDHEN and CDR2 SYDVKM. The DNA of the CDR3 is TGTGCCAGCACACCAACCACAGTTAATTCACCCCTCCACTTT. Encoded protein: CASTPTTVNSPLHF.

This clonotype occurred many times. The chain carries TRBV6-5 and TRBJ2-5, with 8 bases matching TRBD1. V gave up 4 bases and J gave up 5 bases; unmatched junction bases: 6. This CDR3 spans 14 amino acids. CDR1 and CDR2 from the germline V gene are MNHEY and SVGAGI. CDR3 sequence (DNA): TGTGCCAGCAGTTCCGGACAGGGATCGGAGACCCAGTACTTC. This translates into CASSSGQGSETQYF.

A single count supports this clonotype. The chain is built from TRBV6-2 or TRBV6-3 and TRBJ2-4; maybe TRBD1 (6 bases). This CDR3 spans 13 amino acids. V dropped 4 bases and J dropped 5 bases, with 9 bases sitting between them. Germline loops: CDR1 MNHEY, CDR2 SVGEGT. The DNA of the CDR3 is TGTGCCAGCAGTTCTCCAGGGGAAAACATTCAGTACTTC. Protein sequence: CASSSPGENIQYF.

This clonotype was seen a handful of times. The V and J genes are TRBV2 and TRBJ2-2, with 11 bases lining up with TRBD1. The CDR3 has 14 amino acids. V lost 4 bases and J lost 5; bases outside the gene matches: 0. Germline CDR1 SNHLY, CDR2 FYNNEI. The CDR3 loop is CASSGDRGTGELFF. As DNA, the CDR3 is TGTGCCAGCAGTGGGGACAGGGGGACCGGGGAGCTGTTTTTT.

This clonotype was seen ten or more times. The chain combines TRBV7-7 with TRBJ2-2; D gene ambiguous. The CDR3 is 11 amino acids. Germline V gene lookup returns CDR1 SSHAT and CDR2 FNYEAQ (reference sequence). V was clipped by 4 bases and J by 7 bases, with 4 bases between them. DNA for the CDR3: TGTGCCAGCAGCTGGGACGGGGAGCTGTTTTTT. Translating it yields CASSWDGELFF. Looking up the rest from reference TRBV7-7 and TRBJ2-2 gives the full variable domain: GAGVSQSPRYKVTKRGQDVTLRCDPISSHATLYWYQQALGQGPEFLTYFNYEAQPDKSGLPSDRFSAERPEGSISTLTIQRTEQRDSAMYRCASSWDGELFFGEGSRLTVL.

The chain carries TRBV2 and TRBJ2-1; D may be TRBD2 (5 bases). Germline V gene lookup returns CDR1 SNHLY and CDR2 FYNNEI. V dropped 4 bases and J dropped 2 bases, with 12 bases sitting between them. The CDR3 sequence is 15 residues long. The CDR3 here is CASSVPAEPYNEQFF. The CDR3 DNA reads TGTGCCAGCAGTGTCCCAGCGGAACCCTACAATGAGCAGTTCTTC. The complete variable domain, with remaining parts taken from reference TRBV2 and TRBJ2-1, reads EPEVTQTPSHQVTQMGQEVILRCVPISNHLYFYWYRQILGQKVEFLVSFYNNEISEKSEIFDDQFSVERPDGSNFTLKIRSTKLEDSAMYFCASSVPAEPYNEQFFGPGTRLTVL.

The chain combines TRBV7-9 with TRBJ2-7; 12 nucleotides align to TRBD1. Germline CDR1 SEHNR, CDR2 FQNEAQ (reference sequence). The CDR3 spans 15 residues. J lost 6 bases, V lost 1 base, and 4 bases had no gene match. Here the CDR3 reads CASSLEGTGGIEQYF. The CDR3 DNA sequence: TGTGCCAGCAGCTTAGAGGGGACAGGGGGCATCGAGCAGTACTTC.

The gene calls are TRBV29-1 and TRBJ1-1; D unresolved. CDR3 length: 13 residues. V shed 0 bases and J shed 1 base, with 6 bases lying between them. From germline, CDR1 is SQVTM and CDR2 ANQGSEA. The CDR3 DNA sequence: TGCAGCGTTGAAGACGGCGAGAACACTGAAGCTTTCTTT. As protein: CSVEDGENTEAFF.

This chain links TRBV7-2 with TRBJ1-6; 7 nucleotides match TRBD1. V gave up 6 bases and J gave up 0 bases; unmatched junction bases: 2. CDR3 length: 15 amino acids. CDR1 is SGHTA, CDR2 FQGNSA, per germline. CDR3 protein: CASRTGSSYNSPLHF. CDR3 DNA: TGTGCCAGCAGGACAGGGAGCTCCTATAATTCACCCCTCCACTTT.

V is TRBV27 and J is TRBJ1-6; TRBD1 might be the D (5 bases). Germline V gene data show CDR1 as MNHEY and CDR2 as SMNVEV (reference sequence). Trimming pared 5 bases from V and 6 bases from J, leaving 14 bases between. This CDR3 comprises 15 residues. The CDR3 reads CASSQPQTVNSPLHF. CDR3 nucleotide sequence: TGTGCCAGCAGTCAGCCCCAGACAGTTAATTCACCCCTCCACTTT.

This clonotype was seen only a few times. The chain couples TRBV7-9 to TRBJ2-3; perhaps TRBD2 as D (7 bases). This CDR3 has 15 residues. Trimming pared 0 bases from V and 5 bases from J, leaving 12 bases between. From germline, CDR1 is SEHNR and CDR2 FQNEAQ (reference sequence). CDR3 coding DNA: TGTGCCAGCAGCTTAGCGGGGGGGCCCATAGATACGCAGTATTTT. It encodes CASSLAGGPIDTQYF.

This chain links TRBV29-1 with TRBJ2-7; 8 bases are a match to TRBD1. CDR1 is SQVTM, CDR2 ANQGSEA, per germline. V was clipped by 8 bases and J by 5 bases; unmatched bases: 5. The CDR3 extends over 11 amino acids. This chain's CDR3 is CSTGQGNEQYF. The CDR3 bases are TGCAGCACAGGACAGGGTAACGAGCAGTACTTC.

This clonotype was observed a handful of times. The gene calls are TRBV29-1 and TRBJ2-5, with unresolved D. There are 13 residues in the CDR3. The germline V gene encodes CDR1 SQVTM and CDR2 ANQGSEA. V dropped 3 bases and J dropped 1 base, with 9 bases sitting between them. CDR3 loop: CSVEQSPQETQYF. In nucleotides, the CDR3 is TGCAGCGTTGAGCAGAGCCCCCAAGAGACCCAGTACTTC.

This clonotype was detected only a few times. The gene calls are TRBV4-2 and TRBJ2-1; TRBD2 might be the D (7 bases). The CDR3 is 17 residues long. From germline, CDR1 is LGHNA and CDR2 YNFKEQ. The V end lost 0 bases, the J end lost 8 bases, and 20 bases lay between the germline ends. This chain's CDR3 is CASSQDVNGGPWDEQFF. The CDR3 bases are TGTGCCAGCAGCCAAGATGTGAACGGGGGGCCGTGGGATGAGCAGTTCTTC.

The chain couples TRBV6-2 or TRBV6-3 to TRBJ1-1; no reliable D call. Trimming took off 1 base at V and 1 base at J, with 4 bases between the two ends. The CDR3 loop spans 13 amino acids. Germline CDR1 is MNHEY and CDR2 is SVGEGT. The CDR3 region has the DNA TGTGCCAGCAGTTACTGGGGGAACACTGAAGCTTTCTTT. This codes for CASSYWGNTEAFF.

The chain uses TRBV25-1 and TRBJ2-7; D is possibly TRBD1 (6 bases). Germline CDR1 and CDR2: MGHDK and SYGVNS. This CDR3 region has 13 residues. Trimming stripped 2 bases from V and 3 bases from J, with 8 bases between. CDR3 region: CASSEQGIYEQYF. As DNA, the CDR3 is TGTGCCAGCAGTGAACAGGGGATCTACGAGCAGTACTTC.

This clonotype was observed a few times. The chain links TRBV6-2 or TRBV6-3 to TRBJ1-5, with TRBD1 as a possible D gene (6 bases). CDR3 length equals 14 residues. The ends were cut back, 8 bases at V and 1 base at J, with 12 bases in the middle. Per germline, CDR1 MNHEY and CDR2 SVGEGT. The DNA of the CDR3 is TGTGCCAGCCGGCAGGGGTTCAGCAATCAGCCCCAGCATTTT. Amino acids: CASRQGFSNQPQHF.